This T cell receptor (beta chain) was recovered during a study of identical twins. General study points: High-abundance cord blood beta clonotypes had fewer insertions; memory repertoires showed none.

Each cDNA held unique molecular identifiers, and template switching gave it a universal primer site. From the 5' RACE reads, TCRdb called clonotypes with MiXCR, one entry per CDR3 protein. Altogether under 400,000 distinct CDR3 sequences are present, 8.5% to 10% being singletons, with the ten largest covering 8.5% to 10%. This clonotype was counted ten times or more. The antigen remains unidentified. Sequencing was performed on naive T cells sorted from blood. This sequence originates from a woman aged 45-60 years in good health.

CDR3 nucleotide sequence: TGCGCCAGCAGCTTGGGACCAGCTGGGACCGGGGAGCTGTTTTTT. Translated: CASSLGPAGTGELFF. The chain uses TRBV5-1 and TRBJ2-2; no firm D call. From germline, CDR1 is SGHRS and CDR2 YFSETQ. The CDR3 has 15 amino acids. V lost 0 bases, J lost 5 bases, and 11 bases lay in between. The whole variable domain, remainder taken from reference TRBV5-1 and TRBJ2-2, is KAGVTQTPRYLIKTRGQQVTLSCSPISGHRSVSWYQQTPGQGLQFLFEYFSETQRNKGNFPGRFSGRQFSNSRSEMNVSTLELGDSALYLCASSLGPAGTGELFFGEGSRLTVL.